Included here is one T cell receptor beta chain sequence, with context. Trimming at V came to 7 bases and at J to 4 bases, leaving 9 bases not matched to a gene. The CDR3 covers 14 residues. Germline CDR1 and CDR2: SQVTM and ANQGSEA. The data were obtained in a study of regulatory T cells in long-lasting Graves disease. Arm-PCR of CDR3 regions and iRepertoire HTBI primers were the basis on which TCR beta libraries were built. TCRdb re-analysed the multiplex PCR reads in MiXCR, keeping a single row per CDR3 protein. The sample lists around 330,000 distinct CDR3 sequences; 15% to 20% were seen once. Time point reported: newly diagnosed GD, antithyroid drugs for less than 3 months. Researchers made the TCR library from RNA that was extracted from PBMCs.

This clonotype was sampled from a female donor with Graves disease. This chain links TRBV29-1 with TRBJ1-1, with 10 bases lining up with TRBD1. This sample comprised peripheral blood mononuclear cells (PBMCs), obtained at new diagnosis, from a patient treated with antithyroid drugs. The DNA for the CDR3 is TGCAGCGGGGCCGGGACAGGGGCCGTCACTGAAGCTTTCTTT. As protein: CSGAGTGAVTEAFF. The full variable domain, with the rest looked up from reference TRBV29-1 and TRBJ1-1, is SAVISQKPSRDICQRGTSLTIQCQVDSQVTMMFWYRQQPGQSLTLIATANQGSEATYESGFVIDKFPISRPNLTFSTLTVSNMSPEDSSIYLCSGAGTGAVTEAFFGQGTRLTVV.